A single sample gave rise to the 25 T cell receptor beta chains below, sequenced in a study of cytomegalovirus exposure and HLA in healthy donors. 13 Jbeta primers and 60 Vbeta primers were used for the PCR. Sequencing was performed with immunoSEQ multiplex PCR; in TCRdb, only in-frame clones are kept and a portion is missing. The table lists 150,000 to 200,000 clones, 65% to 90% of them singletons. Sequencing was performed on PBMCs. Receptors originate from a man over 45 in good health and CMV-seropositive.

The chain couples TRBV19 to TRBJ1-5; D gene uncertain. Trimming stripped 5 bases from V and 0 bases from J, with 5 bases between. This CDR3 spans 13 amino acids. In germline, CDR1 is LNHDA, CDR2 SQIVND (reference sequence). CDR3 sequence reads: CASSLNSNQPQHF. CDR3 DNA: TGTGCCAGTAGTCTTAATAGCAATCAGCCCCAGCATTTT.

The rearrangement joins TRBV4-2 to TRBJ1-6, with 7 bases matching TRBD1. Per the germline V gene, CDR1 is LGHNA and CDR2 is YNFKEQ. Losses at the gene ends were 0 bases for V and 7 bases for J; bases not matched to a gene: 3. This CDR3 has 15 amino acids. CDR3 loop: CASSQDWGQNSPLHF. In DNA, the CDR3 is TGTGCCAGCAGCCAAGATTGGGGACAGAATTCACCCCTCCACTTT.

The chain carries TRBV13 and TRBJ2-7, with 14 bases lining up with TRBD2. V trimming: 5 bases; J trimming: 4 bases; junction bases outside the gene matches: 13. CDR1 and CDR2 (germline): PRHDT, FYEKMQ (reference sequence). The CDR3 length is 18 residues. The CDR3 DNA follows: TGTGCCAGCAGCCCGGGACTAGCGGGAGAGGGTGGAGAGTACGAGCAGTACTTC. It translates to CASSPGLAGEGGEYEQYF.

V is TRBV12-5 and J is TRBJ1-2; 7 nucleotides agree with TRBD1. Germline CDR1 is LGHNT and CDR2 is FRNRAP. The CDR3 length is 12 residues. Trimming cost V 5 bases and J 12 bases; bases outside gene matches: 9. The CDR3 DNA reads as TGTGCTAGTGGTCCGGACAGGTCGGCGAACACCTTC. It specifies CASGPDRSANTF.

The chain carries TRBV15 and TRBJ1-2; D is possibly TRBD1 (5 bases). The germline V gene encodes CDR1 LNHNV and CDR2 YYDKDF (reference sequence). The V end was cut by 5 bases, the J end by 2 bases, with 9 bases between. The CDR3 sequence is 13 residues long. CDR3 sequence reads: CATSPDRNYGYTF. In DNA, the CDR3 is TGTGCCACCAGCCCAGACAGAAACTATGGCTACACCTTC.

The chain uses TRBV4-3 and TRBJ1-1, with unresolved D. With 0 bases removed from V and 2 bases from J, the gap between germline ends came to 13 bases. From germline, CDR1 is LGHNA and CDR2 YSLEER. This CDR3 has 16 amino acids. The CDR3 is CASSQERRHLNTEAFF. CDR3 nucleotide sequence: TGCGCCAGCAGCCAAGAAAGAAGACACCTAAACACTGAAGCTTTCTTT.

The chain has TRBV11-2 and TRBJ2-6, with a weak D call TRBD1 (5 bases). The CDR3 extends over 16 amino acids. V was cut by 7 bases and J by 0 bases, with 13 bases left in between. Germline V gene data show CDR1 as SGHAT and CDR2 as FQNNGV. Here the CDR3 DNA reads TGTGCCAGCACCTGGCAGGGAAGCTCTGGGGCCAACGTCCTGACTTTC. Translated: CASTWQGSSGANVLTF. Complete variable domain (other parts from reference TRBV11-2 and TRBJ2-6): EAGVAQSPRYKIIEKRQSVAFWCNPISGHATLYWYQQILGQGPKLLIQFQNNGVVDDSQLPKDRFSAERLKGVDSTLKIQPAKLEDSAVYLCASTWQGSSGANVLTFGAGSRLTVL.

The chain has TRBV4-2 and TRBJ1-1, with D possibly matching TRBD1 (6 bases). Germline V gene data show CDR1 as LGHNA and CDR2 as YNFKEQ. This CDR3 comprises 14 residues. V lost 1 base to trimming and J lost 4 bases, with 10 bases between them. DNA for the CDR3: TGTGCCAGCAGCCAAGCCAGGGGAACCACTGAAGCTTTCTTT. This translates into CASSQARGTTEAFF.

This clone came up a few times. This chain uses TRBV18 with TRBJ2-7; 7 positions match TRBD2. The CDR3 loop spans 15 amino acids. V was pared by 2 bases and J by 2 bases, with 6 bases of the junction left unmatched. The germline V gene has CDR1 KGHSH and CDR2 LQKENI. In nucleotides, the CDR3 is TGTGCCAGCTCACCAGGAAGGGAGGGCCCCTACGAGCAGTACTTC. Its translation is CASSPGREGPYEQYF.

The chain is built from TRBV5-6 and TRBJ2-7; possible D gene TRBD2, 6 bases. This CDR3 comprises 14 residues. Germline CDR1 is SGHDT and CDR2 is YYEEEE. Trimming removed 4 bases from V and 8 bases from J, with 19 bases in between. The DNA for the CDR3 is TGTGCCAGCAGCCCGGGGACTGGCACTCCTCAGCAGTACTTC. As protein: CASSPGTGTPQQYF.

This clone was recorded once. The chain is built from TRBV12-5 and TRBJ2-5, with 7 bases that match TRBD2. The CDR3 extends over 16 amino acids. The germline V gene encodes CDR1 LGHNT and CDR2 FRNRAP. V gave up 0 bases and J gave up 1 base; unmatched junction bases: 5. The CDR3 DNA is TGTGCTAGTGGTTTGGTAGGGGAGGGGCTCCAAGAGACCCAGTACTTC. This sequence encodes CASGLVGEGLQETQYF.

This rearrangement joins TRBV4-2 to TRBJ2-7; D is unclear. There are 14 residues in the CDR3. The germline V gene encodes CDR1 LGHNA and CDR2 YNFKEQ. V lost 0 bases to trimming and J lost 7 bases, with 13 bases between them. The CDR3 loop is CASSQERQRREQYF. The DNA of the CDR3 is TGTGCCAGCAGCCAAGAACGGCAGCGTCGGGAGCAGTACTTC.

Here the CDR3 reads CASSDTRVADKNIQYF. The CDR3, as DNA: TGTGCCAGCAGCGACACACGCGTGGCCGACAAAAACATTCAGTACTTC. The J gene is TRBJ2-4, the V gene TRBV7-9; no firm D call. The CDR3 covers 16 residues. Trimming took 5 bases from V and 3 from J, leaving 17 bases between them. Germline loops: CDR1 SEHNR, CDR2 FQNEAQ (reference sequence).

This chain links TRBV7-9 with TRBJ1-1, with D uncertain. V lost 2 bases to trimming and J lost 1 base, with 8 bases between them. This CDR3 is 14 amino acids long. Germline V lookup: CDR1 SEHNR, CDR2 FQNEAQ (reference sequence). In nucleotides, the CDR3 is TGTGCCAGCAGCTTAATAGGAGGGAACACTGAAGCTTTCTTT. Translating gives CASSLIGGNTEAFF.

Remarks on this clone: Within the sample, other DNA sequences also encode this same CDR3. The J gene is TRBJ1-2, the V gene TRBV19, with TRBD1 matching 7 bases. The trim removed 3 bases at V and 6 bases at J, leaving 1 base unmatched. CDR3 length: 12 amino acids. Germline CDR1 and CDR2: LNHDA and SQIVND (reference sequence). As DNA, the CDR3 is TGTGCCAGTAGTATTGACAGGGATGGCTACACCTTC. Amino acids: CASSIDRDGYTF.

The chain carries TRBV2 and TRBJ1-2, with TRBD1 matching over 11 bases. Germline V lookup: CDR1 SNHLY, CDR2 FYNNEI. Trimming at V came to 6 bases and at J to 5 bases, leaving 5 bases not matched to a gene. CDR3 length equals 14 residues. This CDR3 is CASSGQGAQYGYTF. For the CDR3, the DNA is TGTGCCAGCAGCGGACAGGGGGCGCAATATGGCTACACCTTC.

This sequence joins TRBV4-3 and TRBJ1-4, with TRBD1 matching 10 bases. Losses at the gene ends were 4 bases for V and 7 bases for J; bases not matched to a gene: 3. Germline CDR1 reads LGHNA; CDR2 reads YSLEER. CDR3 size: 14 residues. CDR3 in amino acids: CASSRGQGVEKLFF. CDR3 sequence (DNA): TGCGCCAGCAGCCGCGGACAGGGGGTTGAAAAACTGTTTTTT.

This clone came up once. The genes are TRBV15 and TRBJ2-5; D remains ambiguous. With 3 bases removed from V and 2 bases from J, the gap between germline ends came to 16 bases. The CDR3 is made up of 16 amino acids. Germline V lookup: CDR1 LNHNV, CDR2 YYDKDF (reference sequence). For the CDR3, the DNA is TGTGCCACCAGCAGGACAAAACAGATCCGACAAGAGACCCAGTACTTC. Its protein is CATSRTKQIRQETQYF.

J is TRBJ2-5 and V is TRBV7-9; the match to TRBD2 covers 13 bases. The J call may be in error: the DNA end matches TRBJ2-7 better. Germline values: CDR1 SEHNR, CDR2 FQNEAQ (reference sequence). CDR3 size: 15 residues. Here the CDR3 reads CASSLSTSGRFEQYF. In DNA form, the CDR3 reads TGTGCCAGCAGCTTATCGACTAGCGGGAGGTTCGAGCAGTACTTC.

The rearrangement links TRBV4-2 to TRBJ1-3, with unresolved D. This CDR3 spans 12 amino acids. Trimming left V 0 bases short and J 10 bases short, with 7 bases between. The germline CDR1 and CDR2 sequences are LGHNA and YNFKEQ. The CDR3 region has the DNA TGTGCCAGCAGCCAAGAAGCGCGTACCATATATTTT. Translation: CASSQEARTIYF.

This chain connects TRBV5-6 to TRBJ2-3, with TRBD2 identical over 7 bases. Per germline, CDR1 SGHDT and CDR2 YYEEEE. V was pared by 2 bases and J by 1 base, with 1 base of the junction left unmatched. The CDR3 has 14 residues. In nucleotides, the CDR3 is TGTGCCAGCAGCTTCGGACTAGGCACAGATACGCAGTATTTT. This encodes CASSFGLGTDTQYF.

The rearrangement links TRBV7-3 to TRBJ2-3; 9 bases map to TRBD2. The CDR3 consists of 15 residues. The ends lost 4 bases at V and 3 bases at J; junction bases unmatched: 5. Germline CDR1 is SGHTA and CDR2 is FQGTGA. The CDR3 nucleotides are TGTGCCAGCAGCTCCCAAGCGGGAGGAACAGATACGCAGTATTTT. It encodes CASSSQAGGTDTQYF.

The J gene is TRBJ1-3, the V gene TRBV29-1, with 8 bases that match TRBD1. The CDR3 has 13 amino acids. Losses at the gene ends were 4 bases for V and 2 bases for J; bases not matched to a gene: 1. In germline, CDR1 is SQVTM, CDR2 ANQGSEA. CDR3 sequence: CSVAQGAGNTIYF. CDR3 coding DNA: TGCAGCGTTGCACAGGGGGCTGGAAACACCATATATTTT.

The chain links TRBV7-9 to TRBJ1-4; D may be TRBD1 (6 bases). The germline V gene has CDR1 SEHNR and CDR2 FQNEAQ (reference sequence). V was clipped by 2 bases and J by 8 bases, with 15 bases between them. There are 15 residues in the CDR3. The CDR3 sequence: CASSLRQGRGEKLFF. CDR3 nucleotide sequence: TGTGCCAGCAGCTTACGGCAGGGGAGAGGGGAAAAACTGTTTTTT.

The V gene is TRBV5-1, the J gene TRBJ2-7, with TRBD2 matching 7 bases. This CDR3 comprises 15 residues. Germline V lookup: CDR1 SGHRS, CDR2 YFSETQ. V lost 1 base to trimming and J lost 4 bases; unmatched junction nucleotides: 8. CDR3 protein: CASSLKSSGNYEQYF. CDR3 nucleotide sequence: TGCGCCAGCAGCTTGAAGTCTAGCGGTAATTACGAGCAGTACTTC.